This T cell receptor (beta chain) was captured in a study of blood T cell repertoires in COVID-19. For the study at large: Both acute and convalescent COVID-19 samples were obtained from the United States, Italy and Spain. T cells, B-cell-depleted T cells, or PBMCs supplied cDNA or gDNA.

How the authors handled the data: Amplification with reference gene primers provided the estimates of nucleated cell counts. Libraries were prepared by immunoSEQ multiplex PCR; TCRdb keeps only in-frame clonotypes and omits some of them. V, J and clone size reflect that table, while D and trimming were determined from the DNA. The sample lists approximately 300,000 clones; about 83% were seen once. The TCR sequence derives from a woman aged 50 to 60 with acute or convalescent COVID-19. The sample comprised peripheral blood.

CDR3 coding DNA: TGTGCCAGCATTATAGCGGGAGGTTACACCGGGGAGCTGTTTTTT. Encoded protein: CASIIAGGYTGELFF. This sequence joins TRBV6-5 and TRBJ2-2, with TRBD2 identical over 10 bases. After removal of 7 bases from V and 3 bases from J, the junction contained 5 bases not matched to a gene. Germline CDR1 reads MNHEY; CDR2 reads SVGAGI. The CDR3 is made up of 15 amino acids.